This is a list of T cell receptor beta chains from one sample in a study of blood T cell repertoires in COVID-19. Repertoires were generated with immunoSEQ multiplex PCR, while TCRdb's copy carries only in-frame clones and drops some. Of 100,000 to 140,000 clones in the sample, approximately 88% were seen once. The sample comprised peripheral blood. The receptors derive from a human donor in a cohort sampled during active COVID-19. The CDR3 runs from the conserved cysteine through the conserved F or W. The D gene is left open where the match is weak. Expanded clones get a size class; other rows say once, few or many, or leave the size out.

v_gene	abundance	j_gene	d_gene	CDR3aa
TRBV27	NA	TRBJ1-1	NA	CASSLKQGVTEAFF
TRBV28	NA	TRBJ2-7	TRBD2	CASSSSGAGLDEQYF
TRBV7-8	NA	TRBJ2-7	TRBD1	CASSSGTGEVEQYF
TRBV19	NA	TRBJ1-5	NA	CASSMTQGSHQPQHF
TRBV7-2	NA	TRBJ1-2	NA	CASSLETGGYTF
TRBV4-2	NA	TRBJ2-3	NA	CASSQERDTQYF
TRBV6-2/TRBV6-3	NA	TRBJ1-1	TRBD1	CASSYLTGAQLAFF
TRBV9	NA	TRBJ2-5	NA	CASSPAWETQYF
TRBV7-2	NA	TRBJ1-2	NA	CASSLAAGNNYGYTF
TRBV4-3	NA	TRBJ2-5	NA	CASSLGTPAIGETQYF
TRBV30	once	TRBJ2-1	NA	CAWRPGVGSVGMGQFF
TRBV18	once	TRBJ2-1	TRBD1	CASSPTDRGYNEQFF
TRBV28	NA	TRBJ2-1	NA	CASSLAGGLEQFF
TRBV29-1	NA	TRBJ1-5	NA	CSAGVLHETSNQPQHF
TRBV30	NA	TRBJ1-1	NA	CAWSRQEEAFF
TRBV2	NA	TRBJ2-5	TRBD2	CASSELTGGREETQYF
TRBV7-2	NA	TRBJ1-1	TRBD1	CASSRPPGQWDTEAFF
TRBV7-3	NA	TRBJ2-1	NA	CASSLSGARDEQFF
TRBV6-5	NA	TRBJ2-4	NA	CASRHRDLAKNIQYF
TRBV4-1	NA	TRBJ1-1	NA	CASSQVLTREMNTEAFF
TRBV5-1	NA	TRBJ2-3	NA	CASSLLRGSTDTQYF
TRBV5-8	NA	TRBJ1-5	NA	CASSLWLSSNQPQHF
TRBV7-2	once	TRBJ1-6	NA	CASSLGPPNNSPLHF
TRBV7-2	few	TRBJ2-1	NA	CASSHKTSGNEQFF
TRBV5-1	NA	TRBJ1-6	NA	CASSLEGGWNSPLHF
TRBV27	NA	TRBJ2-2	NA	CASKRGNTGELFF
TRBV30	NA	TRBJ1-2	TRBD1	CAWREQGTDGYTF
TRBV7-8	NA	TRBJ1-3	NA	CASSQMSPSGNTIYF
TRBV7-9	NA	TRBJ2-7	NA	CASSQGGEQYF
TRBV11-2	NA	TRBJ1-1	TRBD1	CASSFSGGSAEAFF
TRBV28	once	TRBJ2-3	NA	CASSLGQRASTDTQYF
TRBV7-2	NA	TRBJ2-2	TRBD1	CAADRDTGELFF
TRBV5-1	NA	TRBJ2-7	TRBD1	CASSQGTGGAEQYF
TRBV28	NA	TRBJ1-2	TRBD1	CASTTGQSYGYTF
TRBV29-1	NA	TRBJ2-5	TRBD2	CSVEGVGGSRETQYF
TRBV5-6	NA	TRBJ2-6	NA	CASSLAVGNSGANVLTF
TRBV6-5	NA	TRBJ2-3	TRBD2	CASSYRAGGTTDTQYF
TRBV9	NA	TRBJ1-1	TRBD1	CASSPGTGNTEAFF
TRBV6-5	NA	TRBJ2-1	NA	CASRDRRVKEFF
TRBV29-1	NA	TRBJ2-3	NA	CSVEDVDLRGDTQYF
TRBV27	NA	TRBJ2-7	NA	CASSLFGVIPYEQYF
TRBV7-2	NA	TRBJ1-5	TRBD1	CASSFQGAYQPQHF